This TCR beta chain was identified during a study of T cells in localized non-small cell lung cancer. Germline assignment: CDR1 SEHNR and CDR2 FQNEAQ (reference sequence). The V and J ends lost 0 bases and 0 bases respectively, with 18 bases between them. The CDR3 is 19 residues long. With regard to this clone: Its antigen is not identified.

TCRdb keeps only in-frame clones here, not all; method: immunoSEQ multiplex PCR. The sample includes about 59,000 clones, roughly 92% of them seen just once. Study-level findings and limits: Because only a single region of the tumor was sequenced, heterogeneity remains possible.

V gene TRBV7-9 combines with J gene TRBJ2-1, with D uncertain. Sample: peripheral blood, taken before any cancer treatment. This clonotype was sampled from a man aged 40 to 70 with stage I lung adenocarcinoma. CDR3 DNA sequence: TGTGCCAGCAGCTTAGCCTCAGGATCGGGTCTTTTCTCCTACAATGAGCAGTTCTTC. It codes for CASSLASGSGLFSYNEQFF. Variable domain in full (rest from reference TRBV7-9 and TRBJ2-1): DTGVSQNPRHKITKRGQNVTFRCDPISEHNRLYWYRQTLGQGPEFLTYFQNEAQLEKSRLLSDRFSAERPKGSFSTLEIQRTEQGDSAMYLCASSLASGSGLFSYNEQFFGPGTRLTVL.